This T cell receptor (beta chain) was identified in a study of T-cell reconstitution after alpha-beta-depleted transplantation in children. The library targeted TCRbeta and was prepared with unique molecular identifiers. TCRdb reprocessed the PCR reads via MiXCR and lists one record per CDR3 protein. The profile shows hundreds of thousands of distinct CDR3 sequences, more than 15% of them singletons. CDR1 is MNHEY, CDR2 SVGAGI, per germline. This CDR3 has 13 amino acids. The V and J ends lost 6 bases and 6 bases respectively, with 14 bases between them. Study conclusions and caveats: T-cell counts and diversity at one year following transplant were attributed mainly to newly produced T cells. At around two months after transplant, the alpha-beta T cells were reportedly derived from several hundred expanded clones that came from non-depleted graft cells.

In this sample, this clonotype turned up many times. No antigen is known for it. The rearrangement joins TRBV6-5 to TRBJ2-5; D remains unclear. This sample comprised PBMCs, mostly from graft donor cells, obtained 360 days after TCRalphabeta/CD19-depleted stem cell transplant. The receptor was isolated from a male patient between 2 and 10 years old who had a stem cell transplant for acute lymphoblastic leukemia, so the T cells may come from the graft donor. In DNA form, the CDR3 reads TGTGCCAGCAGGAGTAGTCCTGCCCAGACCCAGTACTTC. As protein: CASRSSPAQTQYF.